One and the same sample provided the 7 T cell receptor beta chains below, sequenced in a study of monozygotic twins with inflammatory bowel disease. With the 5' RACE reads reprocessed, TCRdb shows one record per CDR3 protein and no DNA. Here the sample table reports around 400,000 distinct CDR3 sequences. Sequencing input: blood. These receptors originate from a human donor with ulcerative colitis or Crohn's disease, or a healthy co-twin of an affected twin (not recorded which).

The chain employs TRBV5-1 and TRBJ2-7. This CDR3 spans 14 amino acids. Germline values: CDR1 SGHRS, CDR2 YFSETQ. CDR3 sequence: CASSPIAAAYEQYF.

The V gene is TRBV7-8, the J gene TRBJ1-5; checking the TCRdb D call of TRBD1 is not possible without DNA. CDR3 size: 17 residues. From germline, CDR1 is SGHVS and CDR2 FQNEAQ. The CDR3 here is CASSLIGDREGNQPQHF.

The chain joins TRBV5-6 to TRBJ2-5. From germline, CDR1 is SGHDT and CDR2 YYEEEE. The CDR3 is 14 amino acids. The CDR3 loop reads CASSERRIQETQYF. Filled out from reference TRBV5-6 and TRBJ2-5, the complete variable domain reads DAGVTQSPTHLIKTRGQQVTLRCSPKSGHDTVSWYQQALGQGPQFIFQYYEEEERQRGNFPDRFSGHQFPNYSSELNVNALLLGDSALYLCASSERRIQETQYFGPGTRLLVL.

The rearrangement links TRBV19 to TRBJ1-2; TCRdb selects TRBD1, and the lack of DNA leaves this call unchecked. The germline V gene has CDR1 LNHDA and CDR2 SQIVND (reference sequence). The CDR3 is 12 amino acids. This CDR3 reads CASTRNTEGYTF.

The gene calls are TRBV11-2 and TRBJ1-5; TCRdb gives TRBD1 as the D gene, but with no DNA this cannot be confirmed. The CDR3 sequence is 15 residues long. Per the germline V gene, CDR1 is SGHAT and CDR2 is FQNNGV. Here the CDR3 reads CASSRGTGVGQPQHF. Full variable domain (missing parts from reference TRBV11-2 and TRBJ1-5): EAGVAQSPRYKIIEKRQSVAFWCNPISGHATLYWYQQILGQGPKLLIQFQNNGVVDDSQLPKDRFSAERLKGVDSTLKIQPAKLEDSAVYLCASSRGTGVGQPQHFGDGTRLSIL.

The chain recombines TRBV6-5 with TRBJ1-6. CDR3 length: 12 amino acids. Germline V lookup: CDR1 MNHEY, CDR2 SVGAGI. CDR3 residues: CASSWTNSPLHF.

The V call is TRBV4-3, the J call TRBJ1-1; TCRdb proposes TRBD1, but this gene call is untestable without DNA. Germline V gene lookup returns CDR1 LGHNA and CDR2 YSLEER. The length of the CDR3 is 20 residues. This CDR3 is CASSQGGQGATGRLFTEAFF.